The 3 T cell receptor beta chains presented below share a single source sample, sequenced in a study of tumor and adjacent non-tumor tissue in lung cancer. TCRbeta libraries were built with three rounds of nested PCR, modified from ARM-PCR. Each CDR3 protein gets one entry after TCRdb re-called the multiplex PCR reads with MiXCR. The repertoire includes 100,000 to 150,000 distinct CDR3 sequences, 66% of them detected once, and about 13% sits in the top ten. No cell sorting was done before RNA was extracted from the tissue. Sequencing was done on a sample of lung tumor tissue. These receptors were collected from a man younger than 40 with non-small cell lung cancer.

Worth noting for this clonotype: This may arise from a read error, as a much more abundant clone is one base away. The gene calls are TRBV5-6 and TRBJ2-5; D is undetermined. The germline CDR1 and CDR2 sequences are SGHDT and YYEEEE. V shed 3 bases and J shed 2 bases, with 8 bases lying between them. This CDR3 comprises 13 residues. CDR3 DNA sequence: TGTGCCAGCAGCTCAAGACCACAAGAGACCCAGTACTTC. Protein sequence: CASSSRPQETQYF.

On this clonotype itself: This CDR3 is missing its conserved last phenylalanine or tryptophan, likely due to a read error. The CDR3 DNA reads TGCAGTGCTAGAGCCGCTGGGGTTAACACTGAAGCTTTCCTT. Its protein is CSARAAGVNTEAFL. The chain employs TRBV20-1 and TRBJ1-1; no clear D gene. There are 14 residues in the CDR3. Germline V gene sequence: CDR1 DFQATT, CDR2 SNEGSKA (reference sequence). V gave up 1 base and J gave up 2 bases, with 11 bases separating them.

This clonotype appeared a single time. V gene TRBV11-3 combines with J gene TRBJ2-5, with 7 bases identical to TRBD1. The CDR3 contains 13 residues. The ends lost 4 bases at V and 4 bases at J; junction bases unmatched: 3. In germline, CDR1 is SGHNT, CDR2 YENEEA. CDR3 nucleotide sequence: TGTGCCAGCAGCTCGGGACAGCCAGAGACCCAGTACTTC. Amino acids: CASSSGQPETQYF.